This T cell receptor (beta chain) emerged from a study of shared T cell receptors in the human thymus. The CDR3 loop spans 15 amino acids. Trimming cost V 6 bases and J 3 bases, with 18 bases left between them. Germline CDR1 SNHLY, CDR2 FYNNEI. Libraries were prepared by immunoSEQ multiplex PCR; TCRdb keeps only in-frame clonotypes and omits some of them. The sample carries some 720,000 clones, 70% to 90% recorded once. The data also belong to a second study, concerning human thymus T cells. From that report: Donors consisted of healthy Finnish infants (having corrective surgery for congenital heart defects). Resections from corrective heart surgery provided thymus tissue. What appeared biased in thymic and blood repertoires was the usage of V and J genes. Related reports documented highly overlapping thymic repertoires among unrelated individuals.

The rearrangement links TRBV2 to TRBJ2-7; D is possibly TRBD1 (5 bases). Sequencing used thymocytes. The clonotype comes from a boy younger than two with a congenital heart defect. Here the CDR3 reads CASSETPRALYEQYF. As DNA, the CDR3 is TGTGCCAGCAGCGAAACCCCCAGGGCCCTCTACGAGCAGTACTTC.